This T cell receptor beta chain was identified during a study of cytomegalovirus exposure and HLA in healthy donors. General study results and limits: Most CMV-associated TCR beta chains were later found to appear HLA-restricted. TCR beta V segments were, for the most part, productive about 87% or about 30% of the time in an earlier analysis.

V gave up 0 bases and J gave up 3 bases; unmatched junction bases: 4. There are 16 residues in the CDR3. Per germline, CDR1 MNHEY and CDR2 SVGAGI. Amplification used 60 Vbeta primers and 13 Jbeta primers. Original analysis: A later analysis counted 65 million to 95 million unique TCR beta chains, some 12 million shared. Measured with immunoSEQ multiplex PCR; TCRdb has only the in-frame clones, and not every one. V, J and clone size derive from that table, while D and trimming were established from the DNA sequence. The table includes 160,000 or so clones, 55% to 75% detected once. A note on this clone: Its antigen is currently unknown.

Sequences were obtained from PBMCs. V gene TRBV6-5 combines with J gene TRBJ2-3, with 9 bases matching TRBD2. The source is a human donor in good health. The CDR3 nucleotides read TGTGCCAGCAGTTACTCGGGCGGGGGGGCGACAGATACGCAGTATTTT. This encodes CASSYSGGGATDTQYF.